This passage covers 19 T cell receptor beta chains from one sample sequenced in a study of Tregs in tolerant kidney transplant recipients. Produced via immunoSEQ multiplex PCR; TCRdb's table is partial and in-frame only. The sample yields 62,000 or so clones, nearly 98% seen once. Sequencing was performed on Tregs from blood, taken before the transplant. All receptors come from a human donor who received a combined kidney and bone marrow transplant.

V is TRBV10-3 and J is TRBJ2-1; 12 nucleotides agree with TRBD2. The length of the CDR3 is 15 residues. Germline assignment: CDR1 ENHRY and CDR2 SYGVKD. V shed 8 bases, J shed 6 bases, and the junction held 8 bases outside the gene matches. The CDR3 sequence: CAIGSGTSGSNEQFF. In DNA, the CDR3 is TGTGCCATCGGATCCGGGACTAGCGGGTCCAATGAGCAGTTCTTC.

The chain couples TRBV30 to TRBJ2-5, with 7 bases fitting TRBD2. The CDR3 totals 12 residues. V lost 4 bases and J lost 4; bases outside the gene matches: 3. Germline assignment: CDR1 GTSNPN and CDR2 SVGIG (reference sequence). CDR3 amino acids: CAWTSGGETQYF. The CDR3 coding sequence is TGTGCCTGGACGTCGGGAGGAGAGACCCAGTACTTC.

V is TRBV27 and J is TRBJ2-2; TRBD2 might be the D (5 bases). With 3 bases removed from V and 1 base from J, the gap between germline ends came to 15 bases. The CDR3 runs to 17 residues. Germline-derived CDR1 and CDR2 are MNHEY and SMNVEV (reference sequence). CDR3 amino acids: CASSFLARPKNTGELFF. CDR3 DNA sequence: TGTGCCAGCAGTTTTTTAGCGCGACCGAAGAACACCGGGGAGCTGTTTTTT.

The chain carries TRBV30 and TRBJ2-7; a possible D gene is TRBD2 (5 bases). Germline lookup yields CDR1 GTSNPN and CDR2 SVGIG (reference sequence). The V gene lost 7 bases and the J gene lost 0 bases, with 10 bases spanning the gap. There are 12 residues in the CDR3. The CDR3 DNA reads TGTGCCTTTCGGGGTAACTCCTACGAGCAGTACTTC. Translated: CAFRGNSYEQYF.

The rearrangement joins TRBV2 to TRBJ2-3; TRBD2 agrees at 7 bases. V gave up 5 bases and J gave up 2 bases; unmatched junction bases: 4. This CDR3 has 14 residues. Looked up from germline, CDR1 is SNHLY and CDR2 is FYNNEI. Here the CDR3 reads CASSLLALTDTQYF. The CDR3 coding sequence is TGTGCCAGCAGTCTACTAGCGCTCACAGATACGCAGTATTTT.

The J gene is TRBJ1-1, the V gene TRBV19; TRBD1 matches at 9 bases. CDR1 and CDR2 (germline): LNHDA, SQIVND (reference sequence). The J segment lost 11 bases and the V segment lost 5 bases, leaving 6 bases of the junction unmatched. This CDR3 spans 12 amino acids. CDR3 in DNA: TGTGCCAGTAGTCGACAGGGGGTCGGGGCTTTCTTT. Translation: CASSRQGVGAFF. Looking up the rest from reference TRBV19 and TRBJ1-1 gives the full variable domain: DGGITQSPKYLFRKEGQNVTLSCEQNLNHDAMYWYRQDPGQGLRLIYYSQIVNDFQKGDIAEGYSVSREKKESFPLTVTSAQKNPTAFYLCASSRQGVGAFFGQGTRLTVV.

This clone has only one observation. The V gene is TRBV18, the J gene TRBJ2-2; TRBD2 agrees at 7 bases. This CDR3 spans 17 amino acids. Germline lookup yields CDR1 KGHSH and CDR2 LQKENI. With V trimmed by 5 bases and J by 4 bases, 13 bases remained unmatched. The chain's CDR3 is CASSSPASGYVTGELFF. The DNA for the CDR3 is TGTGCCAGCTCATCCCCGGCTAGCGGCTATGTCACCGGGGAGCTGTTTTTT.

The CDR3, as DNA: TGTGCCAGCAGCTTAGTTGAGGGATTCTACAATGAGCAGTTCTTC. Translating gives CASSLVEGFYNEQFF. The chain is built from TRBV7-8 and TRBJ2-1, with D perhaps TRBD2 (5 bases). Per the germline V gene, CDR1 is SGHVS and CDR2 is FQNEAQ. This CDR3 spans 15 amino acids. V shed 1 base and J shed 3 bases, with 10 bases lying between them.

This clone appeared a single time. This rearrangement joins TRBV29-1 to TRBJ2-5, with D perhaps TRBD1 (6 bases). V lost 3 bases to trimming and J lost 4 bases, with 12 bases between them. CDR3 length: 13 residues. The germline gives CDR1 SQVTM, CDR2 ANQGSEA. CDR3 nucleotides: TGCAGCGTTGATCAGGGGACGGGAGAGACCCAGTACTTC. Translating gives CSVDQGTGETQYF.

In DNA form, the CDR3 reads TGTGCCAGCAGCGTAGGGTTCGTAGCGGGAGTCGATGAGCAGTTCTTC. Translated, it gives CASSVGFVAGVDEQFF. This sequence joins TRBV9 and TRBJ2-1; 9 bases agree with TRBD2. J lost 8 bases, V lost 0 bases, and 9 bases had no gene match. Germline V gene lookup returns CDR1 SGDLS and CDR2 YYNGEE. This CDR3 comprises 16 residues.

The J gene is TRBJ2-5, the V gene TRBV5-1; 12 nucleotides align to TRBD2. The CDR3 loop spans 16 amino acids. Germline V gene data show CDR1 as SGHRS and CDR2 as YFSETQ. The ends lost 0 bases at V and 4 bases at J; junction bases unmatched: 4. The CDR3 coding sequence is TGCGCCAGCAGCTTGGTGACTAGCGGGAGTAGAGAGACCCAGTACTTC. The encoded protein is CASSLVTSGSRETQYF. Variable domain in full (rest from reference TRBV5-1 and TRBJ2-5): KAGVTQTPRYLIKTRGQQVTLSCSPISGHRSVSWYQQTPGQGLQFLFEYFSETQRNKGNFPGRFSGRQFSNSRSEMNVSTLELGDSALYLCASSLVTSGSRETQYFGPGTRLLVL.

This chain uses TRBV11-2 with TRBJ2-5; TRBD2 agrees at 7 bases. J lost 2 bases, V lost 8 bases, and 17 bases had no gene match. The V gene's germline CDR1 is SGHAT and CDR2 FQNNGV. The CDR3 is 17 residues long. CDR3: CASGRLGMGEGQETQYF. Written as DNA, the CDR3 is TGTGCCAGCGGCCGACTTGGGATGGGGGAGGGGCAAGAGACCCAGTACTTC.

This chain links TRBV19 with TRBJ1-2; 9 positions agree with TRBD1. The CDR3 consists of 14 residues. Germline-derived CDR1 and CDR2 are LNHDA and SQIVND (reference sequence). V lost 6 bases to trimming and J lost 5 bases; unmatched junction nucleotides: 7. The CDR3 spells CASRWTGAGYGYTF. The CDR3 DNA sequence: TGTGCCAGTAGATGGACAGGGGCAGGGTATGGCTACACCTTC. The full variable domain, in which reference TRBV19 and TRBJ1-2 provide the parts outside the CDR3, is DGGITQSPKYLFRKEGQNVTLSCEQNLNHDAMYWYRQDPGQGLRLIYYSQIVNDFQKGDIAEGYSVSREKKESFPLTVTSAQKNPTAFYLCASRWTGAGYGYTFGSGTRLTVV.

The rearrangement uses TRBV29-1 and TRBJ1-1; D is ambiguous. Looked up from germline, CDR1 is SQVTM and CDR2 is ANQGSEA. Trimming removed 3 bases at V and 2 bases at J, with 10 bases between. The CDR3 has 13 amino acids. This chain's CDR3 is CSVELRINTEAFF. Here the CDR3 DNA reads TGCAGCGTTGAGCTCAGAATAAACACTGAAGCTTTCTTT.

The genes are TRBV10-3 and TRBJ1-1; D is possibly TRBD1 (6 bases). The CDR3 has 12 residues. Germline CDR1 and CDR2: ENHRY and SYGVKD. V lost 8 bases, J lost 6 bases, and 13 bases lay in between. CDR3 in DNA: TGTGCCATCGGAGACGGGGGGCCTGAAGCTTTCTTT. Protein sequence: CAIGDGGPEAFF.

The V gene is TRBV11-2, the J gene TRBJ1-1; 7 bases line up with TRBD1. The CDR3 has 14 amino acids. The V gene end was trimmed by 3 bases and the J gene end by 5 bases; junction bases not matched to a gene: 6. Germline CDR1 is SGHAT and CDR2 is FQNNGV. The CDR3 bases are TGTGCCAGCAGCTTTGCCAGGGGGGATACTGAAGCTTTCTTT. Translation: CASSFARGDTEAFF.

The chain has TRBV28 and TRBJ1-2; tentatively, D is TRBD1 (6 bases). V was trimmed by 6 bases and J by 4 bases, leaving 15 bases between them. Germline CDR1 reads MDHEN; CDR2 reads SYDVKM. The CDR3 is 14 residues long. In DNA form, the CDR3 reads TGTGCCAGCAGGGGGGGGCGCACGTTCTATGGCTACACCTTC. This gives the protein CASRGGRTFYGYTF.

The V gene is TRBV6-1, the J gene TRBJ2-7, with D possibly matching TRBD1 (5 bases). Trimming left V 2 bases short and J 3 bases short, with 11 bases between. Germline CDR1 is MNHNS and CDR2 is SASEGT. There are 14 residues in the CDR3. DNA of the CDR3: TGTGCCAGCAGTGAACAGGGCATCAACTACGAGCAGTACTTC. Its translation is CASSEQGINYEQYF.

The chain recombines TRBV5-6 with TRBJ2-5, with TRBD2 identical over 12 bases. CDR1 is SGHDT and CDR2 is YYEEEE in the germline V gene. The junction had 6 bases not matched to a gene; V was cut back by 2 bases and J by 7 bases. The CDR3 loop spans 15 amino acids. CDR3 residues: CASSLSPSGGGTQYF. The CDR3 DNA is TGTGCCAGCAGCTTATCTCCTAGCGGGGGGGGGACCCAGTACTTC. Complete variable domain (other parts from reference TRBV5-6 and TRBJ2-5): DAGVTQSPTHLIKTRGQQVTLRCSPKSGHDTVSWYQQALGQGPQFIFQYYEEEERQRGNFPDRFSGHQFPNYSSELNVNALLLGDSALYLCASSLSPSGGGTQYFGPGTRLLVL.